This T cell receptor (beta chain) was recovered during a study of cytomegalovirus exposure and HLA in healthy donors. Study-wide findings and caveats: There were three CMV-associated chains whose specificity for CMV antigens was confirmed in vitro. TCR beta chains associated with HLA were, in a later analysis, more clonally expanded than equally common others.

Comment on this clone: As yet, its antigen is unknown.

These donors counted as nominally healthy when sampled, but unrecorded immune exposures were likely. CDR3 size: 15 residues. Trimming took 5 bases from V and 5 from J; bases not matched to a gene: 8. CDR1 is SSHAT, CDR2 FNYEAQ, per germline (reference sequence). Primers: 60 Vbeta forward and 13 Jbeta reverse. Clones were read by immunoSEQ multiplex PCR, and TCRdb kept only the in-frame ones, dropping some. There are around 250,000 clones in the sample; 81% occur only once, and around 8.3% lies in the top ten. V is TRBV7-7 and J is TRBJ2-7; 11 bases align to TRBD1. Sequenced sample: PBMCs. The receptor comes from a woman aged 60-75 years in good health and CMV-seropositive. CDR3 in amino acids: CASSPGQGGLHEQYF. CDR3 DNA: TGTGCCAGCAGCCCGGGACAGGGGGGCCTTCACGAGCAGTACTTC.